The 23 T cell receptor beta chains below all came from one sample that was sequenced in a study of early T cells in non-severe SARS-CoV-2 infection. MiXCR was run by TCRdb on the 5' RACE reads, yielding one entry per CDR3 protein. The sample consists of tens of thousands of distinct CDR3 sequences, 6.3% of them appearing once. Material: whole blood. Every receptor here comes from an adult who was a healthcare worker with PCR-confirmed SARS-CoV-2 infection or an uninfected control (not recorded which).

This clonotype was observed many times. This chain links TRBV7-9 with TRBJ1-6, with D possibly being TRBD1 (5 bases). The CDR3 extends over 14 amino acids. Germline V gives CDR1 SEHNR, CDR2 FQNEAQ (reference sequence). Trimming cost V 7 bases and J 5 bases, with 12 bases left between them. CDR3 DNA sequence: TGTGCCAGCACGAGACGGGGGAATAATTCACCCCTCCACTTT. Translating it yields CASTRRGNNSPLHF.

The V call is TRBV28, the J call TRBJ2-2; D might be TRBD2 (5 bases). From germline, CDR1 is MDHEN and CDR2 SYDVKM. The germline V and J ends were trimmed by 5 bases and 1 base, with 14 bases remaining between them. The CDR3 totals 16 residues. As DNA, the CDR3 is TGTGCCAGCAGTCCATTCGGACGGGGGAACACCGGGGAGCTGTTTTTT. This sequence encodes CASSPFGRGNTGELFF.

This clonotype was detected ten times or more. The V and J genes are TRBV5-1 and TRBJ2-2; D is undetermined. Germline V gene lookup returns CDR1 SGHRS and CDR2 YFSETQ. The CDR3 has 15 amino acids. Trimming took off 4 bases at V and 4 bases at J, with 14 bases between the two ends. The CDR3: CASSGTQVGTGELFF. The CDR3 region has the DNA TGCGCCAGCAGCGGAACGCAAGTAGGCACCGGGGAGCTGTTTTTT.

This clonotype has more than one count but fewer than ten. V gene TRBV18 combines with J gene TRBJ1-4; maybe TRBD1 (5 bases). Trimming removed 3 bases from V and 5 bases from J, with 16 bases in between. Per germline, CDR1 KGHSH and CDR2 LQKENI. The CDR3 has 16 residues. In nucleotides, the CDR3 is TGTGCCAGCTCACCGGGACCGGGGAGGGGAAATGAAAAACTGTTTTTT. Translation gives CASSPGPGRGNEKLFF.

V gene TRBV6-5 combines with J gene TRBJ2-5; possibly TRBD1 for D (6 bases). The CDR3 spans 13 residues. Trimming cost V 2 bases and J 5 bases, with 9 bases left between them. The V gene's germline CDR1 is MNHEY and CDR2 SVGAGI. The CDR3 bases are TGTGCCAGCAGTTACCCAGGGGCCGAGACCCAGTACTTC. Encoded protein: CASSYPGAETQYF.

This clonotype showed up many times. CDR3 bases: TGTGCCAGTAGTATAGGGGGACAGGGGTCCTACGAGCAGTACTTC. It specifies CASSIGGQGSYEQYF. The chain carries TRBV19 and TRBJ2-7; TRBD1 matches at 10 bases. From germline, CDR1 is LNHDA and CDR2 SQIVND (reference sequence). The CDR3 is 15 residues long. V lost 1 base to trimming and J lost 1 base; unmatched junction nucleotides: 1.

This clonotype was detected many times. This chain uses TRBV2 with TRBJ2-6, with no clear D. Germline assignment: CDR1 SNHLY and CDR2 FYNNEI. The V and J ends lost 8 bases and 2 bases respectively, with 13 bases between them. The CDR3 runs 15 residues. Written as DNA, the CDR3 is TGTGCCAGCGGTCCGGACGTAACTGGGGCCAACGTCCTGACTTTC. Protein sequence: CASGPDVTGANVLTF.

Points on this clonotype: A read error is possible here, since a much larger clone lies one base away. The chain has TRBV20-1 and TRBJ2-7; D gene unclear. This CDR3 contains 15 residues. The germline V gene has CDR1 DFQATT and CDR2 SNEGSKA (reference sequence). V lost 6 bases, J lost 2 bases, and 20 bases lay in between. The CDR3 DNA follows: TGCAGTGCCTTCGTCATCGGTGGGCAAACCTACGAGCAGTACTTC. This translates into CSAFVIGGQTYEQYF.

This clonotype was seen a handful of times. The rearrangement uses TRBV9 and TRBJ1-2; no reliable D call. Deletions cut 0 bases from V and 4 bases from J, with 7 bases between. From germline, CDR1 is SGDLS and CDR2 YYNGEE. The CDR3 loop spans 13 amino acids. CDR3 amino acids: CASSVVMGYGYTF. CDR3 nucleotide sequence: TGTGCCAGCAGCGTAGTGATGGGCTATGGCTACACCTTC.

V is TRBV7-9 and J is TRBJ1-2; no clear D gene. The ends were cut back, 4 bases at V and 6 bases at J, with 12 bases in the middle. The CDR3 covers 13 residues. Germline CDR1 is SEHNR and CDR2 is FQNEAQ (reference sequence). In DNA, the CDR3 is TGTGCCAGCAGCTCCCGTCGGCTCGATGGCTACACCTTC. It specifies CASSSRRLDGYTF.

This clonotype was detected a few times. The V gene is TRBV10-1, the J gene TRBJ2-2, with TRBD2 identical over 11 bases. This CDR3 has 15 residues. Per the germline V gene, CDR1 is WNHNN and CDR2 is SYGVQD (reference sequence). The V and J ends lost 5 bases and 5 bases, in that order; junction bases with no gene match: 4. The CDR3 region has the DNA TGCGCCAGCAGTAGACTAGCGGGACCTACCGGGGAGCTGTTTTTT. Amino acid sequence: CASSRLAGPTGELFF.

This clonotype was recorded at least ten times. The chain uses TRBV3-1 and TRBJ2-3; D may be TRBD2 (5 bases). The V and J ends lost 0 bases and 2 bases respectively, with 9 bases between them. Germline assignment: CDR1 LGHDT and CDR2 YNNKEL (reference sequence). The CDR3 length is 15 residues. As DNA, the CDR3 is TGTGCCAGCAGCCAAGATTCCGGGGTCACAGATACGCAGTATTTT. It yields the protein CASSQDSGVTDTQYF.

This clonotype was observed many times. The chain links TRBV5-1 to TRBJ1-5; D is ambiguous. The germline V gene encodes CDR1 SGHRS and CDR2 YFSETQ. Trimming removed 1 base at V and 0 bases at J, with 2 bases between. The CDR3 sequence is 13 residues long. CDR3 sequence (DNA): TGCGCCAGCAGCTTGAATAGCAATCAGCCCCAGCATTTT. Residues: CASSLNSNQPQHF.

This clonotype was counted at least ten times. The chain combines TRBV5-1 with TRBJ2-5; TRBD2 aligns across 10 bases. V dropped 1 base and J dropped 2; count of bases not matched to a gene: 2. CDR3 length: 15 amino acids. CDR1 and CDR2 (germline): SGHRS, YFSETQ. CDR3 sequence: CASSLLTSGQETQYF. The DNA for the CDR3 is TGCGCCAGCAGCTTGTTGACTAGCGGGCAAGAGACCCAGTACTTC.

The table lists this clonotype with many counts. The chain is built from TRBV6-4 and TRBJ2-3; TRBD2 matches 11 bases. Germline CDR1 is MRHNA and CDR2 is SNTAGT. V shed 2 bases and J 5 bases; nucleotides not matched to a gene: 0. The CDR3 loop spans 14 amino acids. CDR3 in amino acids: CASSDLAGGDTQYF. CDR3 nucleotide sequence: TGTGCCAGCAGTGACCTAGCGGGAGGAGATACGCAGTATTTT.

This clonotype turned up a few times. The chain links TRBV28 to TRBJ1-1; a weak D match, TRBD1 (6 bases). The germline gives CDR1 MDHEN, CDR2 SYDVKM. This CDR3 is built from 13 residues. Trimming shortened V by 3 bases and J by 6 bases, and 11 bases separated the two germline ends. CDR3 loop: CASSFPRGAEAFF. As DNA, the CDR3 is TGTGCCAGCAGTTTCCCCAGGGGAGCTGAAGCTTTCTTT.

This clonotype occurred many times. The chain carries TRBV7-6 and TRBJ2-3, with TRBD2 as a possible D gene (5 bases). Germline V gene data show CDR1 as SGHVS and CDR2 as FNYEAQ. With 1 base removed from V and 1 base from J, the gap between germline ends came to 9 bases. There are 15 residues in the CDR3. This chain's CDR3 is CASSLVAGRTDTQYF. In nucleotides, the CDR3 is TGTGCCAGCAGCTTAGTTGCGGGCCGCACAGATACGCAGTATTTT.

J is TRBJ1-1 and V is TRBV7-2; tentative D call: TRBD1 (5 bases). In germline, CDR1 is SGHTA, CDR2 FQGNSA. CDR3 length: 14 amino acids. V shed 6 bases and J shed 4 bases, with 15 bases lying between them. CDR3: CASRLQAGGTEAFF. The CDR3 DNA reads as TGTGCCAGCAGATTACAGGCGGGGGGCACTGAAGCTTTCTTT.

This clonotype appeared many times. The CDR3 loop reads CSVDSYTEAFF. The CDR3 DNA follows: TGCAGCGTTGACAGCTACACTGAAGCTTTCTTT. The V gene is TRBV29-1, the J gene TRBJ1-1; D is unclear. The V end was cut by 3 bases, the J end by 3 bases, with 5 bases between. CDR3 length equals 11 residues. CDR1 and CDR2 from the germline V gene are SQVTM and ANQGSEA.

This clonotype was detected many times. V gene TRBV14 combines with J gene TRBJ2-3; D tentatively fits TRBD1 or TRBD2 (6 bases each). Germline V CDR1 and CDR2: SGHDN, FVKESK. With 4 bases removed from V and 2 bases from J, the gap between germline ends came to 19 bases. This CDR3 contains 17 residues. The CDR3 reads CASSPDFQGTDTDTQYF. The CDR3 coding sequence is TGTGCCAGCAGCCCCGATTTTCAGGGGACTGACACAGATACGCAGTATTTT.

This clonotype was detected ten times or more. This chain joins TRBV10-1 and TRBJ2-1; TRBD2 aligns across 9 bases. V was pared by 6 bases and J by 3 bases, with 6 bases of the junction left unmatched. The CDR3 loop spans 15 amino acids. Per the germline V gene, CDR1 is WNHNN and CDR2 is SYGVQD (reference sequence). DNA for the CDR3: TGCGCCAGCAGCCCTAGCGGGACTAGCTACAATGAGCAGTTCTTC. This encodes CASSPSGTSYNEQFF.

The chain combines TRBV19 with TRBJ2-7; no reliable D call. The CDR3 sequence is 14 residues long. Germline V gene data show CDR1 as LNHDA and CDR2 as SQIVND (reference sequence). Trimming removed 9 bases at V and 6 bases at J, with 21 bases between. This CDR3 is CASGQRTGLGEQYF. CDR3 coding DNA: TGTGCCAGCGGCCAACGTACGGGTTTGGGCGAGCAGTACTTC.

This clonotype came up a few times. V is TRBV18 and J is TRBJ2-3; 12 nucleotides match TRBD2. Germline values: CDR1 KGHSH, CDR2 LQKENI. The CDR3 sequence is 16 residues long. With 3 bases clipped from V and 4 bases from J, the junction kept 5 bases outside the gene matches. CDR3 sequence: CASSPRGLAGPDTQYF. DNA of the CDR3: TGTGCCAGCTCACCTCGGGGACTAGCGGGCCCAGATACGCAGTATTTT. The full variable domain, with the rest looked up from reference TRBV18 and TRBJ2-3, is NAGVMQNPRHLVRRRGQEARLRCSPMKGHSHVYWYRQLPEEGLKFMVYLQKENIIDESGMPKERFSAEFPKEGPSILRIQQVVRGDSAAYFCASSPRGLAGPDTQYFGPGTRLTVL.